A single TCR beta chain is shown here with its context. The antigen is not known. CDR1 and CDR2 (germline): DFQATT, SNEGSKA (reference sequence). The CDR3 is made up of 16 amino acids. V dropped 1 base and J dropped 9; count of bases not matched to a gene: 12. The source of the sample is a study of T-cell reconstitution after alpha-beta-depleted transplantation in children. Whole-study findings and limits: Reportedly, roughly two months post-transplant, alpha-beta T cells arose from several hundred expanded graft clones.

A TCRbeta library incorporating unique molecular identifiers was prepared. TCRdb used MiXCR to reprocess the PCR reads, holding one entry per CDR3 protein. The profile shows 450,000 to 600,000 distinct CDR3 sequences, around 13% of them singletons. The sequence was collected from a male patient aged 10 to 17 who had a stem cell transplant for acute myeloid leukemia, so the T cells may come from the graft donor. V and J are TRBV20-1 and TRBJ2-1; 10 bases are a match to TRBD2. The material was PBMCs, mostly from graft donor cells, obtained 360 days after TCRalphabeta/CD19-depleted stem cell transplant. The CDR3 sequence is CSARGEQAGGRGEQFF. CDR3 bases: TGCAGTGCTAGAGGAGAGCAAGCGGGAGGGCGCGGTGAGCAGTTCTTC.